Listed below are T cell receptor beta chains from one sample, sequenced in a study of T cell responses to AZD1222 COVID-19 vaccine. Clones were sequenced by immunoSEQ multiplex PCR, and TCRdb holds only the in-frame ones, with some missing. The sample records about 150,000 clones, approximately 90% being singletons. Material: peripheral blood, obtained 28 days after the second AZD1222 dose. These receptors were collected from an adult who received the AZD1222 COVID-19 vaccine. CDR3s include the opening cysteine and the closing phenylalanine or tryptophan. D genes are given only for firm matches. Not every row has a clone size; where given, it reads once, few, many or a size class.

V	length	D	size	J	DNA	CDR3
TRBV7-3	16	TRBD2	-	TRBJ2-7	TGTGCCAGCAGCTCGACTAGCGGGAGGGCCTATAAGAAGCAGTACTTC	CASSSTSGRAYKKQYF
TRBV27	15	TRBD2	-	TRBJ2-7	TGTGCCAGCAGTTCCGCAGCGGGGGGGCCCTACGAGCAGTACTTC	CASSSAAGGPYEQYF
TRBV6-6	13	TRBD1	-	TRBJ1-1	TGTGCCATCCAACTGACAGGGGTACCTGAAGCTTTCTTT	CAIQLTGVPEAFF
TRBV20-1	15	-	-	TRBJ2-2	TGCAGTGCTAGTGGGGGTCTAGAGAACACCGGGGAGCTGTTTTTT	CSASGGLENTGELFF
TRBV28	14	-	-	TRBJ2-3	TGTGCCAGCAGTTTATTAGAATCCACAGATACGCAGTATTTT	CASSLLESTDTQYF
TRBV6-5	15	-	-	TRBJ1-1	TGTGCCAGCATGGGATCGGAGCACATGAACACTGAAGCTTTCTTT	CASMGSEHMNTEAFF
TRBV4-1	15	TRBD2	-	TRBJ2-1	TGCGCCAGCAGCCATACGGGACTAGCAAGCAATGAGCAGTTCTTC	CASSHTGLASNEQFF
TRBV30	11	-	-	TRBJ1-3	TGTGCCTGGAGTGCAGGAAACACCATATATTTT	CAWSAGNTIYF
TRBV19	16	-	-	TRBJ2-5	TGTGCCACGGGGATGAAGGGGCGGACCAACCAAGAGACCCAGTACTTC	CATGMKGRTNQETQYF
TRBV5-6	15	TRBD1	-	TRBJ2-7	TGTGCCAGCAGCATCGGACAGGGGGCATACTACGAGCAGTACTTC	CASSIGQGAYYEQYF
TRBV6-5	15	-	-	TRBJ1-1	TGTGCCAGCAGTTACGGGAACGGGCCAAGGACTGAAGCTTTCTTT	CASSYGNGPRTEAFF
TRBV18	15	-	-	TRBJ2-1	TGTGCCAGCTCACCAAGCCAGGCCTCCTACAATGAGCAGTTCTTC	CASSPSQASYNEQFF
TRBV19	11	-	-	TRBJ1-1	TGTGCCAGTACCTTGGGTGACAGTGCTTTCTTT	CASTLGDSAFF
TRBV28	14	-	-	TRBJ1-3	TGTGCCAGCAATAGGCTCGGCTCTGGAAACACCATATATTTT	CASNRLGSGNTIYF
TRBV6-7	18	-	-	TRBJ1-6	TGTGCCAGCAGTCCCCAGGCGGTTAGGTTGTCCTATAATTCACCCCTCCACTTT	CASSPQAVRLSYNSPLHF
TRBV28	17	-	-	TRBJ2-1	TGTGCCAGCAACCACCTCGGGGCGGAGAGGGGGTACAATGAGCAGTTCTTC	CASNHLGAERGYNEQFF
TRBV7-8	16	-	-	TRBJ2-2	TGTGCCAGCAGCCCGAAAGACAGGCGCGGGACCGGGGAGCTGTTTTTT	CASSPKDRRGTGELFF
TRBV24-1	15	TRBD2	-	TRBJ2-2	TGTGCCACCGCTGGGATAGCGGGAAACACCGGGGAGCTGTTTTTT	CATAGIAGNTGELFF
TRBV5-6	17	-	-	TRBJ1-5	TGTGCCAGCAGCTTATTTACAGGGATTAATAGCAATCAGCCCCAGCATTTT	CASSLFTGINSNQPQHF
TRBV2	20	TRBD2	-	TRBJ2-5	TGTGCCAGCAGTGAACGGGGACTCCCTAAAGCGGGAGTCGAACAAGAGACCCAGTACTTC	CASSERGLPKAGVEQETQYF
TRBV27	11	-	-	TRBJ1-2	TGTGCCAGCAGCGGACATGCGGGCTACACCTTC	CASSGHAGYTF
TRBV7-2	14	-	once	TRBJ1-2	TGTGCCAGCAGCCCCCGCGGGGGGTCGGAGGGCTACACCTTC	CASSPRGGSEGYTF
TRBV9	18	TRBD2	once	TRBJ2-1	TGTGCCAGCAGCGCCCCCGGTCTAGCGGGAAGCTCCTACAATGAGCAGTTCTTC	CASSAPGLAGSSYNEQFF
TRBV18	13	-	-	TRBJ2-3	TGTGCCAGCTCACCCTATAGCACAGATACGCAGTATTTT	CASSPYSTDTQYF
TRBV11-2	15	TRBD1	-	TRBJ1-4	TGTGCCAGCAGTTCCCCCGGGACAGGGGTCGAAAAACTGTTTTTT	CASSSPGTGVEKLFF
TRBV2	14	-	-	TRBJ1-5	TGTGCCAGCAGTGCGGCTGTGTTCGAACAGCCCCAGCATTTT	CASSAAVFEQPQHF
TRBV10-2	14	-	-	TRBJ1-4	TGCGCCAGCAGCCGCGACAGGCAGGATGAAAAACTGTTTTTT	CASSRDRQDEKLFF
TRBV6-5	15	TRBD1	-	TRBJ2-7	TGTGCCAGCAGCCGATCGGACAGGGGGGCCTACGAGCAGTACTTC	CASSRSDRGAYEQYF
TRBV18	13	-	-	TRBJ2-7	TGTGCCAGCTCACCTGCGGAGGGGGGCGAGCAGTACTTC	CASSPAEGGEQYF
TRBV4-3	16	-	-	TRBJ1-3	TGCGCCAGCAGCCAAGGAAAGGGTTTTTCTGGAAACACCATATATTTT	CASSQGKGFSGNTIYF
TRBV4-1	15	TRBD2	-	TRBJ2-1	TGCGCCAGCAGCCAGTGGACTAGCGAGGACAATGAGCAGTTCTTC	CASSQWTSEDNEQFF
TRBV11-3	13	-	-	TRBJ1-1	TGTGCCAGCAAGGCCAGGTCGAACACTGAAGCTTTCTTT	CASKARSNTEAFF
TRBV4-1	15	TRBD2	once	TRBJ2-1	TGCGCCAGCAGCCTAGGACTAGCGGGGAACAATGAGCAGTTCTTC	CASSLGLAGNNEQFF
TRBV6-5	16	-	few	TRBJ2-2	TGTGCCAGCAGTTACCTGTCGGCATCGGAAACCGGGGAGCTGTTTTTT	CASSYLSASETGELFF
TRBV4-1	16	-	-	TRBJ2-5	TGCGCCAGCAGCCAAGACGGCCCCTTAGTACAAGAGACCCAGTACTTC	CASSQDGPLVQETQYF
TRBV30	15	-	-	TRBJ2-7	TGTGCCTGGAGTGTACCAGTGAGAGGGTCCTACGAGCAGTACTTC	CAWSVPVRGSYEQYF